This T cell receptor beta chain originates from a study of shared clonotypes between healthy human individuals. Study results and caveats: Naive CD4 clonotype sharing across several donors was around 5%. It was expected that sequencing depth would affect clonotype sharing among donors.

Several immunoSEQ plates received, in even portions, the genomic DNA of each subset. Sequencing used immunoSEQ multiplex PCR; TCRdb keeps in-frame clones, though not all of them. The data show about 1 million clones, with 70% to 80% seen just once and nearly 1.5% held by the top ten. Germline V gene sequence: CDR1 SGHTA, CDR2 FQGNSA. This CDR3 comprises 13 residues. V was clipped by 4 bases and J by 6 bases; unmatched bases: 3. In the case of this clone: Its antigen is not known. Within the sample, other DNA sequences also encode this same CDR3.

The chain has TRBV7-2 and TRBJ1-5; 7 bases line up with TRBD1. Sample: memory CD4+ T cells sorted from blood. The subset here: CD45RA-negative fraction. The sequence derives from a man in his late teens or twenties in good health. The CDR3 sequence: CASSSQGGQPQHF. The CDR3, as DNA: TGTGCCAGCAGCTCTCAGGGGGGTCAGCCCCAGCATTTT.